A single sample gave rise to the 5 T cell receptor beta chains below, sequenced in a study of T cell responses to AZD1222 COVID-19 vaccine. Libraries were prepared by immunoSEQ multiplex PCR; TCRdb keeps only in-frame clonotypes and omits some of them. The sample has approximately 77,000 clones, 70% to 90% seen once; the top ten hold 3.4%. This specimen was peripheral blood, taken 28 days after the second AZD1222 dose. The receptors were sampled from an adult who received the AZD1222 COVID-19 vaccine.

The CDR3 reads CASSPLTELNEKLFF. The CDR3 region has the DNA TGTGCCAGCAGTCCGCTGACAGAACTTAATGAAAAACTGTTTTTT. The V call is TRBV28, the J call TRBJ1-4, with TRBD1 as a possible D gene (5 bases). This CDR3 comprises 15 residues. The germline CDR1 and CDR2 sequences are MDHEN and SYDVKM. V lost 5 bases to trimming and J lost 4 bases, with 14 bases between them.

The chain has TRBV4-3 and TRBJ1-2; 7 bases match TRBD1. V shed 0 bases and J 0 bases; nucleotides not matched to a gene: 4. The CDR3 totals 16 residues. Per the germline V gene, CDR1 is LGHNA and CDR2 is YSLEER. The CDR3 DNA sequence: TGCGCCAGCAGCCAAGAAGTCCAGGGGGCTAACTATGGCTACACCTTC. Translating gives CASSQEVQGANYGYTF.

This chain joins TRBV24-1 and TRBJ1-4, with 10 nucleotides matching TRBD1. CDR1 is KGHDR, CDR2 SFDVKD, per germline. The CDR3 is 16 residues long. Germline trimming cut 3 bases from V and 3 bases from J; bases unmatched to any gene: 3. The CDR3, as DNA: TGTGCCACCAGTGATGCGGGACAGGGGTCTAATGAAAAACTGTTTTTT. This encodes CATSDAGQGSNEKLFF.

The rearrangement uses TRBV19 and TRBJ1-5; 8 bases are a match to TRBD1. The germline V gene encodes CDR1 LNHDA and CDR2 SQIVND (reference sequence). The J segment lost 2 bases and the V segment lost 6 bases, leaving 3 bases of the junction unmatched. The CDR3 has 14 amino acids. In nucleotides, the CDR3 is TGTGCCAGTAGCCCGACAGGGGGCAATCAGCCCCAGCATTTT. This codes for CASSPTGGNQPQHF.

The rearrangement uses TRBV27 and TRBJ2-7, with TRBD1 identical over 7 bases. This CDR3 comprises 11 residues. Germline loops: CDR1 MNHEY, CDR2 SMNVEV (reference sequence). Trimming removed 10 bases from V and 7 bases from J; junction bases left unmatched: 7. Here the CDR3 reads CATRGWREQYF. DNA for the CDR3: TGTGCCACCAGGGGGTGGAGGGAGCAGTACTTC.